What follows are 32 T cell receptor beta chains derived from one specimen sequenced in a study of cytomegalovirus exposure and HLA in healthy donors. The PCR contained 60 Vbeta and 13 Jbeta primers. The repertoire was sequenced with immunoSEQ multiplex PCR; TCRdb's copy has only in-frame clones and lacks some. The sample lists fewer than 150,000 clones; roughly 80% were seen once. The sequencing input was PBMCs. These receptors were collected from a woman in her 40s in good health and CMV-seropositive.

This rearrangement joins TRBV7-9 to TRBJ1-2, with D possibly being TRBD1 (5 bases). This CDR3 region has 15 residues. The germline gives CDR1 SEHNR, CDR2 FQNEAQ (reference sequence). V lost 0 bases to trimming and J lost 3 bases, with 11 bases between them. CDR3 residues: CASSLAISGDYGYTF. The CDR3 nucleotides read TGTGCCAGCAGCTTAGCGATTTCGGGGGACTATGGCTACACCTTC.

For this clone: Other DNA sequences of this sample code for an identical CDR3. The chain uses TRBV18 and TRBJ1-5, with D uncertain. V was shortened by 3 bases and J by 2 bases, with 8 bases between the two germline ends. CDR3 length equals 14 residues. CDR1 is KGHSH and CDR2 is LQKENI in the germline V gene. CDR3 amino acids: CASSPSGGNQPQHF. The DNA of the CDR3 is TGTGCCAGCTCACCTTCCGGGGGCAATCAGCCCCAGCATTTT.

In DNA, the CDR3 is TGTGCCAGCAGCTTGTCCGCCACTAGCGGGGGGAGGAATGAGCAGTTCTTC. As protein: CASSLSATSGGRNEQFF. This chain connects TRBV7-2 to TRBJ2-1; 12 bases match TRBD2. The germline V gene has CDR1 SGHTA and CDR2 FQGNSA. The CDR3 is 17 amino acids. With V trimmed by 3 bases and J by 7 bases, 10 bases remained unmatched.

The table lists this clone with a few counts. The genes are TRBV5-1 and TRBJ2-7, with 9 bases aligning to TRBD1. Germline V CDR1 and CDR2: SGHRS, YFSETQ. V lost 2 bases and J lost 2; bases outside the gene matches: 8. The CDR3 length is 16 residues. CDR3 protein: CASSLAGTGIAYEQYF. The CDR3 nucleotides are TGCGCCAGCAGCTTAGCGGGGACAGGGATTGCCTACGAGCAGTACTTC.

The chain combines TRBV21-1 with TRBJ2-7; the D call TRBD2 from the table was never checked on the DNA. TRBV21-1 is an annotated pseudogene. CDR3 length: 15 amino acids. The DNA for the CDR3 is TGTGCCAGCAGAAACGGCGGGACGAGCTCCTACGAGCAGTACTTC. Translating it yields CASRNGGTSSYEQYF.

This rearrangement joins TRBV6-4 to TRBJ2-2; D is uncertain. With 3 bases removed from V and 3 bases from J, the gap between germline ends came to 8 bases. The germline V gene has CDR1 MRHNA and CDR2 SNTAGT. The CDR3 length is 14 residues. The CDR3 bases are TGTGCCAGCAGTGATAGCACCGACACCGGGGAGCTGTTTTTT. Translated: CASSDSTDTGELFF.

CDR3 sequence (DNA): TGTGCCAGCAGCTCGGACAGGGCGCGGTTCACTAATGAAAAACTGTTTTTT. It is translated as CASSSDRARFTNEKLFF. The chain carries TRBV5-6 and TRBJ1-4; 8 bases align to TRBD1. Germline values: CDR1 SGHDT, CDR2 YYEEEE. The junction had 9 bases not matched to a gene; V was cut back by 3 bases and J by 2 bases. The CDR3 runs 17 residues.

The rearrangement uses TRBV15 and TRBJ1-1; 8 bases are shared with TRBD1. The V segment lost 3 bases and the J segment 3 bases; nucleotides outside the gene matches: 6. The CDR3 runs to 15 residues. Germline V CDR1 and CDR2: LNHNV, YYDKDF (reference sequence). The CDR3, as DNA: TGTGCCACCAGCAGGCGGACAGGGAGGGACACTGAAGCTTTCTTT. Amino acids: CATSRRTGRDTEAFF.

The chain joins TRBV9 to TRBJ2-3; D perhaps matches TRBD2 (5 bases). Trimming shortened V by 7 bases and J by 5 bases, and 20 bases separated the two germline ends. The CDR3 has 15 residues. The germline V gene has CDR1 SGDLS and CDR2 YYNGEE. CDR3 region: CASSSLGWREDTQYF. The CDR3 nucleotides read TGTGCCAGCTCTAGCCTCGGCTGGCGTGAAGATACGCAGTATTTT.

The J gene is TRBJ2-3, the V gene TRBV9, with a tentative D call TRBD1 (5 bases). V was trimmed by 4 bases and J by 2 bases, leaving 14 bases between them. The CDR3 covers 15 residues. Germline V lookup: CDR1 SGDLS, CDR2 YYNGEE. As DNA, the CDR3 is TGTGCCAGCAGCCCCGGACATACGACCACAGATACGCAGTATTTT. Translating gives CASSPGHTTTDTQYF.

The chain employs TRBV4-1 and TRBJ1-2; D may be TRBD1 (5 bases). The V and J ends lost 0 bases and 8 bases respectively, with 13 bases between them. This CDR3 contains 14 residues. Germline-derived CDR1 and CDR2 are MGHRA and YSYEKL. CDR3 nucleotide sequence: TGCGCCAGCAGCCAAGAACGGCAGGGAGGAGGCTACACCTTC. Protein: CASSQERQGGGYTF.

The chain couples TRBV18 to TRBJ1-2; 9 bases match TRBD1. V trimming: 3 bases; J trimming: 6 bases; junction bases outside the gene matches: 2. The germline gives CDR1 KGHSH, CDR2 LQKENI. CDR3 length: 13 amino acids. The CDR3 DNA follows: TGTGCCAGCTCACCGGACAGGGGAGATGGCTACACCTTC. Protein product: CASSPDRGDGYTF.

The J gene is TRBJ2-7, the V gene TRBV6-5; tentatively, D is TRBD2 (7 bases). The CDR3 sequence is 14 residues long. Germline lookup yields CDR1 MNHEY and CDR2 SVGAGI. V lost 4 bases, J lost 9 bases, and 19 bases lay in between. As DNA, the CDR3 is TGTGCCAGCAGTTGGGGGGGCAGGGAAGGGTCGCAGTACTTC. Translated: CASSWGGREGSQYF.

J is TRBJ1-1 and V is TRBV5-8; D is possibly TRBD1 (5 bases). Germline-derived CDR1 and CDR2 are SGHTS and YDEGEE. This CDR3 is built from 14 residues. The V end lost 4 bases, the J end lost 5 bases, and 15 bases lay between the germline ends. CDR3 sequence (DNA): TGTGCCAGCAGCCCGACCCCGGGGGAAACTGAAGCTTTCTTT. Translating it yields CASSPTPGETEAFF.

This sequence joins TRBV4-1 and TRBJ2-2; a weak D match, TRBD1 (6 bases). The DNA end favors TRBJ1-3, so the J call may be wrong. CDR3 size: 15 residues. Per germline, CDR1 MGHRA and CDR2 YSYEKL. Here the CDR3 DNA reads TGCGCCAGCAGCCAAGATGGGGGGGGCGAAAACACCATATATTTT. Translated: CASSQDGGGENTIYF.

The chain combines TRBV18 with TRBJ2-6; unclear D gene. The CDR3 loop spans 15 amino acids. V lost 3 bases and J lost 0, with 6 bases in between. Germline values: CDR1 KGHSH, CDR2 LQKENI. Here the CDR3 reads CASSPSVSGANVLTF. The DNA of the CDR3 is TGTGCCAGCTCACCGTCAGTCTCTGGGGCCAACGTCCTGACTTTC.

The rearrangement joins TRBV27 to TRBJ2-2, with TRBD2 identical over 8 bases. Germline-derived CDR1 and CDR2 are MNHEY and SMNVEV (reference sequence). This CDR3 region has 17 residues. V shed 5 bases, J shed 5 bases, and the junction held 13 bases outside the gene matches. CDR3 nucleotide sequence: TGTGCCAGCAGTGCCCTCCCTGGGCTAGCGGGTACCGGGGAGCTGTTTTTT. Encoded protein: CASSALPGLAGTGELFF.

This clone was recorded once. The chain recombines TRBV4-3 with TRBJ2-2; 11 bases map to TRBD2. The CDR3 consists of 16 residues. V lost 1 base and J lost 4; bases outside the gene matches: 2. Looked up from germline, CDR1 is LGHNA and CDR2 is YSLEER. For the CDR3, the DNA is TGCGCCAGCAGCCAAGGTCTAGCGGGGGGCACCGGGGAGCTGTTTTTT. It specifies CASSQGLAGGTGELFF.

CDR3 nucleotides: TGTGCCAGTAAACGGGGACAGGGAGGCGTCTACGAGCAGTACTTC. Translated: CASKRGQGGVYEQYF. The chain carries TRBV19 and TRBJ2-7, with 9 bases aligning to TRBD1. CDR3 length: 15 residues. The V segment lost 7 bases and the J segment 3 bases; nucleotides outside the gene matches: 10. Germline-derived CDR1 and CDR2 are LNHDA and SQIVND (reference sequence). The whole variable domain, filled in from reference TRBV19 and TRBJ2-7, reads DGGITQSPKYLFRKEGQNVTLSCEQNLNHDAMYWYRQDPGQGLRLIYYSQIVNDFQKGDIAEGYSVSREKKESFPLTVTSAQKNPTAFYLCASKRGQGGVYEQYFGPGTRLTVT.

The chain joins TRBV30 to TRBJ2-3; 8 bases agree with TRBD1. Germline values: CDR1 GTSNPN, CDR2 SVGIG (reference sequence). With V trimmed by 2 bases and J by 6 bases, 7 bases remained unmatched. This CDR3 is built from 14 residues. This CDR3 is CAWSPGQGEDTQYF. The CDR3 DNA sequence: TGTGCCTGGAGTCCTGGACAGGGTGAGGATACGCAGTATTTT. The variable domain in full, completed from reference TRBV30 and TRBJ2-3, reads SQTIHQWPATLVQPVGSPLSLECTVEGTSNPNLYWYRQAAGRGLQLLFYSVGIGQISSEVPQNLSASRPQDRQFILSSKKLLLSDSGFYLCAWSPGQGEDTQYFGPGTRLTVL.

A remark on this clone: An end of the junction does not agree with germline; a read error may underlie this. Within the sample, other DNA sequences also encode this same CDR3. The genes are TRBV19 and TRBJ1-5, with 8 bases that match TRBD1. The CDR3 has 13 residues. Germline V gene data show CDR1 as LNHDA and CDR2 as SQIVND (reference sequence). The CDR3 loop is CASRRTGNQPQHF. CDR3 sequence (DNA): TGTGCCAGTAGAAGGACAGGGAATCAGCCCCAGCACTTT. Drawing the rest from reference TRBV19 and TRBJ1-5, the complete variable domain is DGGITQSPKYLFRKEGQNVTLSCEQNLNHDAMYWYRQDPGQGLRLIYYSQIVNDFQKGDIAEGYSVSREKKESFPLTVTSAQKNPTAFYLCASRRTGNQPQHFGDGTRLSIL.

This chain uses TRBV6-1 with TRBJ2-5; 9 bases align to TRBD1. Germline V gene data show CDR1 as MNHNS and CDR2 as SASEGT. This CDR3 has 15 residues. The V gene end was trimmed by 7 bases and the J gene end by 3 bases; junction bases not matched to a gene: 9. This chain's CDR3 is CASKPHRGLKETQYF. The CDR3 DNA follows: TGTGCCAGCAAGCCCCACAGGGGGCTAAAAGAGACCCAGTACTTC.

This clone came up a few times. This chain connects TRBV2 to TRBJ2-7; 8 nucleotides align to TRBD1. Germline V gene data show CDR1 as SNHLY and CDR2 as FYNNEI. The CDR3 is made up of 16 amino acids. J gave up 6 bases and V 3 bases, and 13 bases lay outside the gene matches. This CDR3 reads CASSEVTWQGAVEQYF. The CDR3 bases are TGTGCCAGCAGTGAGGTGACTTGGCAGGGGGCGGTCGAGCAGTACTTC.

The sample holds a few counts of this clone. The chain employs TRBV2 and TRBJ1-1; the match to TRBD1 covers 7 bases. V shed 7 bases, J shed 1 base, and the junction held 9 bases outside the gene matches. This CDR3 comprises 15 residues. The germline gives CDR1 SNHLY, CDR2 FYNNEI. The CDR3: CASTPSGGPNTEAFF. The CDR3 DNA is TGTGCCAGCACTCCGTCAGGGGGACCGAACACTGAAGCTTTCTTT.

The chain is built from TRBV6-6 and TRBJ1-6, with a possible D match to TRBD1 (6 bases). Germline values: CDR1 MNHNY, CDR2 SVGAGI (reference sequence). The V end lost 6 bases, the J end lost 5 bases, and 17 bases lay between the germline ends. CDR3 length equals 16 residues. CDR3 sequence (DNA): TGTGCCAGCAGCCCCAAAGGGGGTTTCGATAATTCACCCCTCCACTTT. Its protein product is CASSPKGGFDNSPLHF.

This clone has just a few counts. V and J are TRBV19 and TRBJ2-5; 12 nucleotides line up with TRBD2. In germline, CDR1 is LNHDA, CDR2 SQIVND (reference sequence). The CDR3 totals 15 residues. The J segment lost 5 bases and the V segment lost 2 bases, leaving 3 bases of the junction unmatched. The CDR3 reads CASSIRLAGAETQYF. The CDR3 nucleotides are TGTGCCAGTAGTATAAGACTAGCGGGGGCTGAGACCCAGTACTTC.

The chain recombines TRBV10-3 with TRBJ2-2; 7 positions match TRBD1. The J segment lost 10 bases and the V segment lost 1 base, leaving 9 bases of the junction unmatched. This CDR3 has 15 residues. The germline V gene has CDR1 ENHRY and CDR2 SYGVKD. The DNA of the CDR3 is TGTGCCATCAGTGAGTTCCGGGACAGCACCCAGGAGCTGTTTTTT. Translating it yields CAISEFRDSTQELFF.

The genes are TRBV9 and TRBJ1-4; D is undetermined. V lost 0 bases and J 6 bases, leaving 12 bases between the germline ends. CDR1 is SGDLS, CDR2 YYNGEE, per germline. There are 15 residues in the CDR3. CDR3 coding DNA: TGTGCCAGCAGCGTAGCTGGTGGGCGCGATGAAAAACTGTTTTTT. It specifies CASSVAGGRDEKLFF. The whole variable domain, remainder taken from reference TRBV9 and TRBJ1-4, is DSGVTQTPKHLITATGQRVTLRCSPRSGDLSVYWYQQSLDQGLQFLIQYYNGEERAKGNILERFSAQQFPDLHSELNLSSLELGDSALYFCASSVAGGRDEKLFFGSGTQLSVL.

The gene calls are TRBV2 and TRBJ2-7; 7 nucleotides line up with TRBD1. This CDR3 spans 15 amino acids. Germline CDR1 and CDR2: SNHLY and FYNNEI. Trimming took 6 bases from V and 1 from J; bases not matched to a gene: 9. Here the CDR3 DNA reads TGTGCCAGCAGCCGCTCCGGGACAGCATCCTACGAGCAGTACTTC. Protein product: CASSRSGTASYEQYF.

The rearrangement joins TRBV5-1 to TRBJ1-2, with 9 bases fitting TRBD1. Germline loops: CDR1 SGHRS, CDR2 YFSETQ. This CDR3 has 14 residues. Losses at the gene ends were 4 bases for V and 2 bases for J; bases not matched to a gene: 3. In DNA form, the CDR3 reads TGCGCCAGCAGCCCGGACAGGGGCAACTATGGCTACACCTTC. This translates into CASSPDRGNYGYTF.

CDR3 in amino acids: CASSLGRISGVVYRVGDEQFF. As DNA, the CDR3 is TGCGCCAGCAGCTTGGGCCGAATTTCAGGGGTTGTCTACCGGGTCGGGGATGAGCAGTTCTTC. The V and J genes are TRBV5-1 and TRBJ2-1; tentatively, D is TRBD1 (6 bases). V lost 0 bases and J 8 bases, leaving 33 bases between the germline ends. CDR1 and CDR2 from the germline V gene are SGHRS and YFSETQ. This CDR3 is 21 amino acids long. Full variable domain (outside the CDR3, taken from reference TRBV5-1 and TRBJ2-1): KAGVTQTPRYLIKTRGQQVTLSCSPISGHRSVSWYQQTPGQGLQFLFEYFSETQRNKGNFPGRFSGRQFSNSRSEMNVSTLELGDSALYLCASSLGRISGVVYRVGDEQFFGPGTRLTVL.

This chain uses TRBV19 with TRBJ1-2; 7 bases are a match to TRBD1. The CDR3 consists of 14 residues. V gave up 4 bases and J gave up 6 bases; unmatched junction bases: 8. The germline gives CDR1 LNHDA, CDR2 SQIVND (reference sequence). In DNA form, the CDR3 reads TGTGCCAGTAGTACAGGGGGTAGTTTACATGGCTACACCTTC. As protein: CASSTGGSLHGYTF.